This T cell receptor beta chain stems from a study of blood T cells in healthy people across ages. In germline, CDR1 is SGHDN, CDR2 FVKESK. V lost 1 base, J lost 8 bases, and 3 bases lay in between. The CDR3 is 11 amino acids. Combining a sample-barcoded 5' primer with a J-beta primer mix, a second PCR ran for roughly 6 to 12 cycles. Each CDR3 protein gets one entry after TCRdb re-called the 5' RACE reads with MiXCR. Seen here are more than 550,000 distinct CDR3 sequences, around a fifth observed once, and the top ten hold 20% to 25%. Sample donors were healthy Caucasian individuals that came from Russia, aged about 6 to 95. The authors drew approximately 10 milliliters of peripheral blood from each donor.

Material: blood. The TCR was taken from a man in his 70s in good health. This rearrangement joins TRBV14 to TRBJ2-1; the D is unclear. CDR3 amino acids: CASSQVHEQFF. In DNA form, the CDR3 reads TGTGCCAGCAGCCAAGTTCATGAGCAGTTCTTC. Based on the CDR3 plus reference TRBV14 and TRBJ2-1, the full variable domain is EAGVTQFPSHSVIEKGQTVTLRCDPISGHDNLYWYRRVMGKEIKFLLHFVKESKQDESGMPNNRFLAERTGGTYSTLKVQPAELEDSGVYFCASSQVHEQFFGPGTRLTVL.